The entry below gives a single T cell receptor (beta chain) sequence along with its context. At one end, the junction sequence differs from germline, possibly due to a read error. This CDR3 has 17 residues. Germline V CDR1 and CDR2: SGHTA, FQGTGA. Amplified regions were TCR beta CDR3 sequences from RNA transcripts. TCR CDR3 underwent first-round RT-PCR with the HTBI primer set. TCRdb processed the multiplex PCR reads anew with MiXCR; each CDR3 protein has one entry. Among roughly 570,000 distinct CDR3 sequences, approximately 14% were seen once, and the ten largest hold roughly 7.3%. The sample originates from a study of T cells in Graves' hyperthyroidism and ophthalmopathy. Fresh peripheral blood, roughly 9.6 ml, was the source of the PBMCs.

V gene TRBV7-3 combines with J gene TRBJ2-1; 10 bases line up with TRBD2. The clonotype was recovered from a woman between 25 and 40 years old with Graves' hyperthyroidism. Sequencing input: blood. This CDR3 reads CASSQGGLAPSYNEQFF. The CDR3 DNA is TGCGCCAGCAGCCAAGGGGGACTAGCGCCCTCCTACAATGAGCAGTTCTTC.